This TCR beta chain was recorded in a study of T cells expressing NK-cell markers. Whole-study context: Seven sequenced donors out of eight were HCMV-seropositive, one seronegative.

A remark on this clonotype: What it recognizes is unknown.

Germline V gene lookup returns CDR1 SEHNR and CDR2 FQNEAQ (reference sequence). CDR3 size: 17 residues. Study conclusions and caveats: Each of roughly six donors carried dominant NKG2C+ clonotypes accounting for roughly 1.0-7.5% of CD8+ T cells. The CD3+CD56-NKG2C+ fraction of several donors was also led by these clonotypes.

5'RACE template switching with UMIs generated TCR beta cDNA. No DNA is given; TCRdb re-called the 5' RACE reads and lists each CDR3 protein once. The sample has 150,000 to 180,000 distinct CDR3 sequences. This TCR was sampled from a woman aged 45-59 years in good health. The V gene is TRBV7-9, the J gene TRBJ2-1; TCRdb proposes TRBD2, but this gene call is untestable without DNA. The specimen was blood T cells: a sorted CD56 or NKG2C T cell subset, CD4+ or CD8+ T cells, or bulk PBMC T cells (not recorded which). The CDR3 protein is CASSGTSGSYSYNEQFF.